This T cell receptor beta chain was sequenced for a study of control samples from healthy donors and cancer patients. The CDR3 loop spans 14 amino acids. V was clipped by 2 bases and J by 0 bases, with 7 bases between them. CDR1 is MNHEY and CDR2 is SVGAGI in the germline V gene. As concerns this clone: Other DNA sequences in this sample translate to the same CDR3.

Here immunoSEQ multiplex PCR was the method, and the copy in TCRdb shows in-frame clones only, minus some. The sample yields around 94,000 clones, roughly nine tenths seen once. The sample was blood. This sequence originates from a young woman in good health. The chain uses TRBV6-5 and TRBJ1-1; D remains ambiguous. CDR3 region: CASSYGTLNTEAFF. CDR3 nucleotides: TGTGCCAGCAGTTACGGCACACTGAACACTGAAGCTTTCTTT.